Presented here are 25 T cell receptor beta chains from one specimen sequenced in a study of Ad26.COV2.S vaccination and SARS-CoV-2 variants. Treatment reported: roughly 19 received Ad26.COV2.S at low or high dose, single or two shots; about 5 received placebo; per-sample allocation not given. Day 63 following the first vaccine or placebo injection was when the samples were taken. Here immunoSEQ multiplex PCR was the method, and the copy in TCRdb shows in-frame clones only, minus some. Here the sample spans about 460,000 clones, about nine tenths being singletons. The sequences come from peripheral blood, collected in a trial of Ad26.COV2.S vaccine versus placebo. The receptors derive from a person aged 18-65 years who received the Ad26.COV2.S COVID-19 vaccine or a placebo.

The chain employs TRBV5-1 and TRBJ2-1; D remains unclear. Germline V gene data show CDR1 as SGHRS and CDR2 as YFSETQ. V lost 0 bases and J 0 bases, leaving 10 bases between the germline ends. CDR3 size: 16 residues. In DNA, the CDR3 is TGCGCCAGCAGCTTGGGTGGGGTAAGCTCCTACAATGAGCAGTTCTTC. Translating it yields CASSLGGVSSYNEQFF. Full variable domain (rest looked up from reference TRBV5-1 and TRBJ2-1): KAGVTQTPRYLIKTRGQQVTLSCSPISGHRSVSWYQQTPGQGLQFLFEYFSETQRNKGNFPGRFSGRQFSNSRSEMNVSTLELGDSALYLCASSLGGVSSYNEQFFGPGTRLTVL.

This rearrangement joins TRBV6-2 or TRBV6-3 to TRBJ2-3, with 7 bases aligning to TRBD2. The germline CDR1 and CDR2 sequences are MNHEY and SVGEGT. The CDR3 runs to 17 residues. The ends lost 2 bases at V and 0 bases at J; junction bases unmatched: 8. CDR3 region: CASSYAASGASTDTQYF. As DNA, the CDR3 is TGTGCCAGCAGTTACGCCGCTAGCGGAGCGAGCACAGATACGCAGTATTTT.

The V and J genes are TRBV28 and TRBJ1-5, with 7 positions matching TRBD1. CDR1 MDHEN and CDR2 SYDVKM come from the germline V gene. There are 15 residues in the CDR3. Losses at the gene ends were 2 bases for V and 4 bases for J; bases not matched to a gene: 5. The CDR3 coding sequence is TGTGCCAGCAGTTTACGGCAGGGGGAAAATCAGCCCCAGCATTTT. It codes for CASSLRQGENQPQHF.

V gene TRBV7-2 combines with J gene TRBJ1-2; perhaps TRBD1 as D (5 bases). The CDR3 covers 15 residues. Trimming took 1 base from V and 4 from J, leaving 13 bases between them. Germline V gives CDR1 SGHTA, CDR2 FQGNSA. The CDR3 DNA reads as TGTGCCAGCAGCTTAGACCACGGGGGTAGCTATGGCTACACCTTC. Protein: CASSLDHGGSYGYTF.

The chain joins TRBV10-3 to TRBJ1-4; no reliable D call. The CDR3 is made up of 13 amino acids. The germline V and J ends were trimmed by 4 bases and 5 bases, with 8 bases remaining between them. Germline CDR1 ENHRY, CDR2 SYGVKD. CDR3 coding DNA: TGTGCCATCAGTGCTCGAGACAATGAAAAACTGTTTTTT. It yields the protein CAISARDNEKLFF.

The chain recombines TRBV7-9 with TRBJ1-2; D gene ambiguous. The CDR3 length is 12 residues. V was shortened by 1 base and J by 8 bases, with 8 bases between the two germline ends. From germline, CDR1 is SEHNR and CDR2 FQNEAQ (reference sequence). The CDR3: CASSLVSGGYTF. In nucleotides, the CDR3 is TGTGCCAGCAGCTTAGTTTCCGGAGGCTACACCTTC.

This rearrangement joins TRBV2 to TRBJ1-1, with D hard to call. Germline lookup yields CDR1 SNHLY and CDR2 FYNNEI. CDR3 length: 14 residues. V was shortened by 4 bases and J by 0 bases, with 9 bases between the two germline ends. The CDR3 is CASSGSIMNTEAFF. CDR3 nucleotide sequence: TGTGCCAGCAGTGGGAGCATCATGAACACTGAAGCTTTCTTT.

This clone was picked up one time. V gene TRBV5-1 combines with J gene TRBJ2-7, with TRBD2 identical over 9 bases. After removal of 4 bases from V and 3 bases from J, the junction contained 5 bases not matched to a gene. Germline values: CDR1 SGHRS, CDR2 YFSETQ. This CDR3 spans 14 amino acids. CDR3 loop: CASSPLAGIYEQYF. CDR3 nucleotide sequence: TGCGCCAGCAGCCCTCTAGCGGGAATCTACGAGCAGTACTTC.

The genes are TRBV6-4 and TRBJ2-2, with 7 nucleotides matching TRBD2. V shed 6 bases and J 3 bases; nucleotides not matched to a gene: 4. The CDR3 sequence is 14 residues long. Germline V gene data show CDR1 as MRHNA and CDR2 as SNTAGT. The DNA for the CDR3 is TGTGCCAGCAGGCTAGCGGCCTACACCGGGGAGCTGTTTTTT. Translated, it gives CASRLAAYTGELFF.

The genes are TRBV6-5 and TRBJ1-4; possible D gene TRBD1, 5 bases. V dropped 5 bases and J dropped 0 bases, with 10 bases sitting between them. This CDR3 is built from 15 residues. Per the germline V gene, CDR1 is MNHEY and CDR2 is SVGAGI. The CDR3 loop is CASSPQQATNEKLFF. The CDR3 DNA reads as TGTGCCAGCAGTCCCCAACAGGCAACTAATGAAAAACTGTTTTTT.

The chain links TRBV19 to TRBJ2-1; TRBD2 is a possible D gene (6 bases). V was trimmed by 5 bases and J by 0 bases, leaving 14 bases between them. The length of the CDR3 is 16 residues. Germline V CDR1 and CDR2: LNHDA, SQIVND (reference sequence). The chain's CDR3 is CASSARAGSSYNEQFF. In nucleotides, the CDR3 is TGTGCCAGTAGTGCGCGGGCGGGGAGCTCCTACAATGAGCAGTTCTTC.

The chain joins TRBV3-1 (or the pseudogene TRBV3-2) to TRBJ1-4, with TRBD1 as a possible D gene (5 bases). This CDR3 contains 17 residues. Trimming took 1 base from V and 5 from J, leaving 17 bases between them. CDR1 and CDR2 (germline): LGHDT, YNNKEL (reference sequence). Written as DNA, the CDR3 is TGTGCCAGCAGCCAAGGAGGAAGGGGAACTGGGAATGAAAAACTGTTTTTT. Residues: CASSQGGRGTGNEKLFF.

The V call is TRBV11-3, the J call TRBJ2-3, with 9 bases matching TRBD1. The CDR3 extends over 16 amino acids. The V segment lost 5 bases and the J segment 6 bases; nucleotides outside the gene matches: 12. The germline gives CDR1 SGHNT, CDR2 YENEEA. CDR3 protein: CASSRPTGGIGDTQYF. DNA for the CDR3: TGTGCCAGCAGCCGACCGACAGGGGGGATAGGGGATACGCAGTATTTT.

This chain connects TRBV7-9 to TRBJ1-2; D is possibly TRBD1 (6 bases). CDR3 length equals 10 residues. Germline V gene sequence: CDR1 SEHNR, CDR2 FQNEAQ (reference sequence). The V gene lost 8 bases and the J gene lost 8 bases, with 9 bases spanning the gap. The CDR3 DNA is TGTGCCAGCCAGGGGTTAGGCTACACCTTC. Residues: CASQGLGYTF.

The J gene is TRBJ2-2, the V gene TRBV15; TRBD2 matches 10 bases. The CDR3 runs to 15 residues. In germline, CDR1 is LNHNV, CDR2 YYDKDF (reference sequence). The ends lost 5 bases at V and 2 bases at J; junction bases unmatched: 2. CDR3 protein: CATSRLAGNTGELFF. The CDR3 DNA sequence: TGTGCCACCAGCCGACTAGCGGGCAACACCGGGGAGCTGTTTTTT.

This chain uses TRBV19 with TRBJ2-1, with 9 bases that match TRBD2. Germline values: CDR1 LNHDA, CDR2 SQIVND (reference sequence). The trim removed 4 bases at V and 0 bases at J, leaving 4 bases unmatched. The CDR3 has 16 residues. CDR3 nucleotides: TGTGCCAGTAGTAGAGGCGGGGGGGGCTCCTACAATGAGCAGTTCTTC. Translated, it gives CASSRGGGGSYNEQFF.

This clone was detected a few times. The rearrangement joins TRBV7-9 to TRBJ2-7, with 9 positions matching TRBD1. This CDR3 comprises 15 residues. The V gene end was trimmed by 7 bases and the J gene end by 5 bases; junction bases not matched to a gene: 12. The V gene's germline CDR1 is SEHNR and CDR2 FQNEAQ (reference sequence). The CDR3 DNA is TGTGCCAGCACCAATACCGGGACAGGGTTCGACGAGCAGTACTTC. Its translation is CASTNTGTGFDEQYF.

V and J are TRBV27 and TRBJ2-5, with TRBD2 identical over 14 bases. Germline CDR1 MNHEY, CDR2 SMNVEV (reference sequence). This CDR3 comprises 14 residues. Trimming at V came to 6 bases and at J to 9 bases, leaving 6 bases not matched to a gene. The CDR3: CASRTGLAGVAQYF. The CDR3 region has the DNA TGTGCCAGCAGAACGGGACTAGCGGGAGTAGCCCAGTACTTC.

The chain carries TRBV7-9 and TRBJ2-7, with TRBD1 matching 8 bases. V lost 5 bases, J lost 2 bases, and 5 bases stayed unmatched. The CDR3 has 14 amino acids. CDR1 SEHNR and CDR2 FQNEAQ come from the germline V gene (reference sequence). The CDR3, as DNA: TGTGCCAGCAGCCCGGGACAGGTGCCCTACGAGCAGTACTTC. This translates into CASSPGQVPYEQYF.

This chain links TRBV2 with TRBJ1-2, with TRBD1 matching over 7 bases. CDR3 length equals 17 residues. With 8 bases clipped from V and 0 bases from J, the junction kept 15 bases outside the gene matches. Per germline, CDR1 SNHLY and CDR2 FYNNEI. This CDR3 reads CASRLRRQGYSNYGYTF. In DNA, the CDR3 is TGTGCCAGCCGGCTCAGACGACAGGGATACTCTAACTATGGCTACACCTTC.

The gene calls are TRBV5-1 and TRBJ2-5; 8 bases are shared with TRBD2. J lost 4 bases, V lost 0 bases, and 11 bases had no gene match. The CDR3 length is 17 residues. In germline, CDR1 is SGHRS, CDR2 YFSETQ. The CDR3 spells CASSLVRSGGPGETQYF. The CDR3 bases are TGCGCCAGCAGCTTGGTTCGGTCGGGAGGGCCGGGAGAGACCCAGTACTTC.

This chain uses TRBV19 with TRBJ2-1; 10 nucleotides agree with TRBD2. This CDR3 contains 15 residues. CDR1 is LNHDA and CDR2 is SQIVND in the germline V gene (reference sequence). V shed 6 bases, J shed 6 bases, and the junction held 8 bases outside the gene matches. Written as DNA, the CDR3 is TGTGCCAGTAGATCCCACAGCGGGGGGGCCAATGAGCAGTTCTTC. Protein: CASRSHSGGANEQFF. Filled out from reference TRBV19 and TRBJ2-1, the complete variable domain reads DGGITQSPKYLFRKEGQNVTLSCEQNLNHDAMYWYRQDPGQGLRLIYYSQIVNDFQKGDIAEGYSVSREKKESFPLTVTSAQKNPTAFYLCASRSHSGGANEQFFGPGTRLTVL.

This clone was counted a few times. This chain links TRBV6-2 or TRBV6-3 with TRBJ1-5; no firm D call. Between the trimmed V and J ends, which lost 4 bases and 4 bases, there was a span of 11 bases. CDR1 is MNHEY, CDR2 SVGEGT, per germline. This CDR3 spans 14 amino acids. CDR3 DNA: TGTGCCAGCAGTTGGACGGCTACTAATCAGCCCCAGCATTTT. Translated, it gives CASSWTATNQPQHF.

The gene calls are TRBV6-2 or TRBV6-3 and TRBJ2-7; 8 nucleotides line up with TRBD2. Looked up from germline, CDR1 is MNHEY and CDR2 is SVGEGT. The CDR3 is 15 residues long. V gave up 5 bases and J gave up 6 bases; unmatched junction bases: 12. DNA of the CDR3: TGTGCCAGCAGTAAGGGAGGACTAGCTAAGACCGAGCAGTACTTC. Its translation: CASSKGGLAKTEQYF.

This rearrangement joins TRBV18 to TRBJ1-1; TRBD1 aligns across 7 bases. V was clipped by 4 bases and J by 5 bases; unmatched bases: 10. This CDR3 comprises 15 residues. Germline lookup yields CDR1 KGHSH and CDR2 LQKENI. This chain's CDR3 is CASSLKGGWGTEAFF. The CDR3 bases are TGTGCCAGCTCACTGAAAGGGGGCTGGGGGACTGAAGCTTTCTTT.